Sequencing of this T cell receptor (beta chain) was carried out in a study of somatic mutations in cytotoxic T cells in rheumatoid arthritis. General study findings and limits: The antigen targets of the expanded CD8+ clones were unknown.

V shed 1 base, J shed 7 bases, and the junction held 9 bases outside the gene matches. Germline CDR1 LNHDA, CDR2 SQIVND (reference sequence). There are 17 residues in the CDR3. Remarks on this clone: The antigen remains undetermined.

Clones were read by immunoSEQ multiplex PCR, and TCRdb kept only the in-frame ones, dropping some. Of under 5,000 clones in the sample, about 80% were seen once. V gene TRBV19 combines with J gene TRBJ2-1; 11 nucleotides match TRBD2. The clonotype was recovered from a man in his forties or fifties with rheumatoid arthritis. Material: CD8+ T cells sorted from blood, obtained at a follow-up visit. CDR3 nucleotides: TGTGCCAGTAGTATAGTCGGGCTAGCGGGAGGAGGGAATGAGCAGTTCTTC. Protein product: CASSIVGLAGGGNEQFF.